This T cell receptor (beta chain) was captured by sequencing in a study of identical twins. General observations from the study: Low generation-probability sequences were in excess among twin-shared out-of-frame alpha sequences. Invariant MAIT and iNKT cells could partly confound zero-insertion analyses. There were fewer insertions in abundant cord blood beta clonotypes, but memory repertoires showed no such pattern.

CDR1 MNHEY and CDR2 SMNVEV come from the germline V gene (reference sequence). The V and J ends lost 3 bases and 9 bases respectively, with 18 bases between them. The CDR3 is made up of 15 amino acids. TCRdb passed the 5' RACE reads through MiXCR, listing each CDR3 protein once. The sample records about 530,000 distinct CDR3 sequences, about a fifth being singletons. Remarks on this clonotype: As yet, its antigen is unknown.

The same specimen was also included in a second study, on yellow fever vaccine responses in identical twins.

V usage is TRBV27 and J usage is TRBJ2-1; D gene unclear. Sequencing was done on a sample of CD4+ T cells sorted from blood. The TCR originated in a woman aged 18-35 years in good health. The CDR3 is CASSLREPPLREQFF. The CDR3, as DNA: TGTGCCAGCAGTTTGCGAGAACCTCCTCTTCGTGAGCAGTTCTTC.